A selection of T cell receptor beta chains follows, all from one sample in a study of blood T cells in healthy people across ages. TCRdb re-called the 5' RACE reads with MiXCR, one entry per CDR3 protein. The top ten hold approximately 0.7% of the sample, which has 1 million or so distinct CDR3 sequences, approximately 26% seen once. This sample also appeared in a second study, on T cells of mothers and their children.

Source material: blood. These receptors were obtained from a girl aged 2 to 9 in good health. Each CDR3 is given with its conserved first and last residue. D genes are given only for firm matches. Some rows mark clone size as missing; the rest say once, few, many or name a class of expanded clone.

v_call: TRBV27
d_call: TRBD1
clone_size: -
j_call: TRBJ1-2
cdr3_nt: TGTGCCAGCAGTTGGACAGGGTCTAACTATGGCTACACCTTC
cdr3_aa: CASSWTGSNYGYTF

v_call: TRBV20-1
d_call: -
clone_size: few
j_call: TRBJ1-1
cdr3_nt: TGCAGTGCCCTGGGGTACAGGGAGGTGAACACTGAAGCTTTCTTT
cdr3_aa: CSALGYREVNTEAFF

v_call: TRBV14
d_call: -
clone_size: -
j_call: TRBJ2-3
cdr3_nt: TGTGCCAGCAGCCAACCTGGGAATACGCAGTATTTT
cdr3_aa: CASSQPGNTQYF

v_call: TRBV7-2
d_call: TRBD2
clone_size: -
j_call: TRBJ2-5
cdr3_nt: TGTGCCAGCAGCCCAGTGGGAGGGACTAGCGTTCAAGAGACCCAGTACTTC
cdr3_aa: CASSPVGGTSVQETQYF

v_call: TRBV5-1
d_call: -
clone_size: many
j_call: TRBJ2-1
cdr3_nt: TGCGCCAGCAGCTCTTCCGGACGGGTCTACAATGAGCAGTTCTTC
cdr3_aa: CASSSSGRVYNEQFF

v_call: TRBV12-5
d_call: -
clone_size: -
j_call: TRBJ2-4
cdr3_nt: TGTGCTAGTGGTTTATCGCCAGGGGCCTCTCTAGCCAAAAGCATTCAGTACTTC
cdr3_aa: CASGLSPGASLAKSIQYF

v_call: TRBV29-1
d_call: -
clone_size: -
j_call: TRBJ2-5
cdr3_nt: TGCAGCATGACACCAGGAGGGTCAGAGACCCAGTACTTC
cdr3_aa: CSMTPGGSETQYF

v_call: TRBV29-1
d_call: TRBD1
clone_size: -
j_call: TRBJ1-1
cdr3_nt: TGCAGCGTCGGACAGGGGTATACCACTGAAGCTTTCTTT
cdr3_aa: CSVGQGYTTEAFF

v_call: TRBV4-2
d_call: TRBD2
clone_size: -
j_call: TRBJ2-1
cdr3_nt: TGTGCCAGCAGCCAAGGCATAGCGGGGAGCTCCTACAATGAGCAGTTCTTC
cdr3_aa: CASSQGIAGSSYNEQFF

v_call: TRBV15
d_call: -
clone_size: few
j_call: TRBJ2-3
cdr3_nt: TGTGCCACCAGCAGAAACAGGGTCTCTGGCACAGATACGCAGTATTTT
cdr3_aa: CATSRNRVSGTDTQYF

v_call: TRBV7-8
d_call: -
clone_size: -
j_call: TRBJ1-1
cdr3_nt: TGTGCCAGCAGCTTGGGCAGGGAAAGGACTGAAGCTTTCTTT
cdr3_aa: CASSLGRERTEAFF

v_call: TRBV20-1
d_call: -
clone_size: few
j_call: TRBJ2-1
cdr3_nt: TGCAGTGCTACGGGACTCTCCCAACCTTACAATGAGCAGTTCTTC
cdr3_aa: CSATGLSQPYNEQFF

v_call: TRBV29-1
d_call: -
clone_size: -
j_call: TRBJ2-5
cdr3_nt: TGCAGCGTTCAGGGAATAGAAGAGACCCAGTACTTC
cdr3_aa: CSVQGIEETQYF

v_call: TRBV9
d_call: -
clone_size: -
j_call: TRBJ2-1
cdr3_nt: TGTGCCAGCAGCGACCCGGGACGCCGACCAGGGGAGCAGTTCTTC
cdr3_aa: CASSDPGRRPGEQFF

v_call: TRBV27
d_call: TRBD1
clone_size: few
j_call: TRBJ2-5
cdr3_nt: TGTGCCAGCAGTCAATGGACAGGGGGCGCAGGGGAGACCCAGTACTTC
cdr3_aa: CASSQWTGGAGETQYF

v_call: TRBV7-9
d_call: -
clone_size: -
j_call: TRBJ2-7
cdr3_nt: TGTGCCAGCAGCCCATACAGAGTCCCCTACGAGCAGTACTTC
cdr3_aa: CASSPYRVPYEQYF

v_call: TRBV20-1
d_call: -
clone_size: few
j_call: TRBJ2-1
cdr3_nt: TGCAGTGCTAGAGACCTGGACCCGTCTAATCAGTTCTTC
cdr3_aa: CSARDLDPSNQFF

v_call: TRBV20-1
d_call: -
clone_size: -
j_call: TRBJ2-7
cdr3_nt: TGCAGTGCCCCCGCTCGAGAGGGCTACGAGCAGTACTTC
cdr3_aa: CSAPAREGYEQYF

v_call: TRBV4-3
d_call: -
clone_size: -
j_call: TRBJ1-2
cdr3_nt: TGCGCCAGCAGCCAATCCGGGACAAGGACGGATGGCTACACCTTC
cdr3_aa: CASSQSGTRTDGYTF

v_call: TRBV7-2
d_call: -
clone_size: -
j_call: TRBJ2-5
cdr3_nt: TGTGCCAGCAGCTTAGACAACGGGTCGGGTGAGCAGTACTTC
cdr3_aa: CASSLDNGSGEQYF

v_call: TRBV5-1
d_call: -
clone_size: -
j_call: TRBJ2-7
cdr3_nt: TGCGCCAGCAGCTTAGGGCCAGGGGAAACCTACGAGCAGTACTTC
cdr3_aa: CASSLGPGETYEQYF

v_call: TRBV5-1
d_call: -
clone_size: -
j_call: TRBJ2-5
cdr3_nt: TGCGCCAGCACCTCACTCCCTGGCGGCCAAGAGACCCAGTACTTC
cdr3_aa: CASTSLPGGQETQYF

v_call: TRBV5-4
d_call: -
clone_size: -
j_call: TRBJ1-2
cdr3_nt: TGTGCCAGCAGCCTCCGGTCCAACTATGGCTACACCTTC
cdr3_aa: CASSLRSNYGYTF

v_call: TRBV6-2/TRBV6-3
d_call: TRBD1
clone_size: -
j_call: TRBJ1-5
cdr3_nt: TGTGCCAGCAGTTACGGACAGGGGGGGAACCCAGTGCGGCCCCAGCATTTT
cdr3_aa: CASSYGQGGNPVRPQHF

v_call: TRBV12-3/TRBV12-4
d_call: -
clone_size: -
j_call: TRBJ1-5
cdr3_nt: TGTGCCAGCAGCGAACAGGGTCAGCCCCAGCATTTT
cdr3_aa: CASSEQGQPQHF

v_call: TRBV28
d_call: -
clone_size: few
j_call: TRBJ2-3
cdr3_nt: TGTGCCAGCAGTTTAGTACCTAACTCACTCACAGATACGCAGTATTTT
cdr3_aa: CASSLVPNSLTDTQYF

v_call: TRBV4-3
d_call: -
clone_size: few
j_call: TRBJ2-1
cdr3_nt: TGCGCCAGCAGCCAAGATCGCCGGAGCTCCTACAATGAGCAGTTCTTC
cdr3_aa: CASSQDRRSSYNEQFF

v_call: TRBV20-1
d_call: TRBD2
clone_size: once
j_call: TRBJ2-6
cdr3_nt: TGCAGTGCTAGAGGTAGCGGGAGCTCTGGGGCCAACGTCCTGACTTTC
cdr3_aa: CSARGSGSSGANVLTF

v_call: TRBV7-2
d_call: -
clone_size: -
j_call: TRBJ2-7
cdr3_nt: TGTGCCAGCAGCTTTGCGGAGCTGAGCGAGCAGTACTTC
cdr3_aa: CASSFAELSEQYF